Sequencing of this T cell receptor (beta chain) was carried out in a study of identical twins. MiXCR, applied by TCRdb to the 5' RACE reads, yields one record per CDR3 protein. The sample has hundreds of thousands of distinct CDR3 sequences, 18% seen once. V was cut by 5 bases and J by 4 bases, with 14 bases left in between. There are 13 residues in the CDR3. CDR1 and CDR2 (germline): DFQATT, SNEGSKA (reference sequence). This clonotype appeared a few times. The same sample was also used in a study of T cells expressing NK-cell markers.

The sequence was obtained from a woman in her late teens or twenties in good health. The sample was PBMCs. The gene calls are TRBV20-1 and TRBJ1-1; a possible D gene is TRBD1 (5 bases). In DNA, the CDR3 is TGCAGTGCTCATCAGGGAACGGGCACTGAAGCTTTCTTT. Residues: CSAHQGTGTEAFF.